The clone carrying this TCR beta chain showed up just a few times. Its antigen remains unknown. The CDR3 is 15 amino acids. Germline CDR1 KGHSH, CDR2 LQKENI. V lost 4 bases and J 0 bases, leaving 12 bases between the germline ends. The study, taken as a whole, reports: The larger cohort examined one V-J beta rearrangement, not whole repertoires. In terms of TCR gene usage, tumor memory CD4+ T cells clustered together with blood and lymph node memory CD4+ cells, as well as with lymph node naive CD4+ cells. Tumor Treg TCRs overlapped most with tumor naive CD4+ cells.

The sorted Tregs were CD4+CD25+CD127-/low cells. Full-length variable regions came from constant-region reverse primers plus semi-nested Nested Universal Primer A PCR. TCRdb re-analysed the 5' RACE reads in MiXCR, keeping a single row per CDR3 protein. The data contain about 40,000 distinct CDR3 sequences, less than 25% of them singletons. The TCR comes from a female donor with breast cancer. Sample: Tregs sorted from blood. This chain links TRBV18 with TRBJ1-1; D gene unclear. Here the CDR3 DNA reads TGTGCCAGCTCACACTGGAGCAAGTTGAACACTGAAGCTTTCTTT. Amino acid sequence: CASSHWSKLNTEAFF.